This TCR beta chain was identified during a study of vaccination and CD4 T cells after COVID-19. Study as a whole: Convalescent donors totaled six males and four females, including two who were Hispanic. Study-wide points: Among convalescent patients, a median about 83% of reactive clones emerged only after vaccination.

With the Oncomine TCR Beta short-read assay, DNA from cultured CD4+ T cells was sequenced. TCRdb recomputed calls from the PCR reads with MiXCR, one row per CDR3 protein. The profile covers around 20,000 distinct CDR3 sequences, with around 45% appearing a single time and around 4% taken by the ten largest. Documented treatment: roughly ten-day PBMC culture with coronavirus spike peptide pools or control peptides (ViraFEST assay). The CDR3 has 14 residues. The V gene lost 5 bases and the J gene lost 0 bases, with 10 bases spanning the gap. CDR1 is SGHTA and CDR2 is FQGTGA in the germline V gene. This clonotype was picked up a small number of times. The antigen remains unidentified.

The source was CD4+ T cells from blood, cultured in vitro, collected before SARS-CoV-2 vaccination. The source is a human donor who had recovered from COVID-19. V gene TRBV7-3 combines with J gene TRBJ1-1, with TRBD1 as a possible D gene (5 bases). The CDR3 DNA is TGTGCCAGCAGCCTGGGACCGCTGAACACTGAAGCTTTCTTT. Its protein is CASSLGPLNTEAFF.